This T cell receptor beta chain derives from a study of cytomegalovirus exposure and HLA in healthy donors. The study's findings and limits: Productive rates of about 90% or about 30% were seen for most TCR beta V segments in an earlier analysis.

PCR used 60 Vbeta primers and 13 Jbeta primers. Some clones are missing from TCRdb's copy, which holds only in-frame ones; the method was immunoSEQ multiplex PCR. This sample carries some 80,000 clones, 78% of them seen once, and the ten largest clones take 5.5% to 7%. This clone turned up a few times. Its antigen is unidentified. V lost 7 bases, J lost 6 bases, and 10 bases stayed unmatched. This CDR3 region has 14 residues. Germline lookup yields CDR1 SQVTM and CDR2 ANQGSEA. Source material: PBMCs. The clonotype was recovered from a young man in good health and CMV-seropositive. The gene calls are TRBV29-1 and TRBJ2-7; 12 nucleotides line up with TRBD1. The CDR3: CSGGTGGSLGEQYF. CDR3 nucleotides: TGCAGCGGCGGGACAGGGGGCAGTCTAGGCGAGCAGTACTTC.